This entry features one T cell receptor (beta chain) sequence. The data belong to a study of blood T cells in healthy people across ages. The CDR3 totals 16 residues. With 5 bases removed from V and 2 bases from J, the gap between germline ends came to 17 bases. The germline CDR1 and CDR2 sequences are SGHAT and FQNNGV. It was with a sample-barcoded 5' primer and a J-beta primer mix that a second PCR of roughly 6 to 11 cycles was run. TCRdb reanalysed the 5' RACE reads using MiXCR and keeps one entry per CDR3 protein. The top ten clones hold roughly 2.1% of a sample with 1.5 million to 2 million distinct CDR3 sequences, about 49% of them seen once.

The sequence came from a woman in her thirties or forties in good health. The source material was blood. V is TRBV11-2 and J is TRBJ2-3; TRBD1 might be the D (5 bases). CDR3 residues: CASSLGARRSTDTQYF. The CDR3 bases are TGTGCCAGCAGCCTAGGGGCGCGGCGTTCCACAGATACGCAGTATTTT.